These 9 T cell receptor beta chains were all obtained from the same sample, sequenced in a study of cytomegalovirus exposure and HLA in healthy donors. The PCR employed 60 Vbeta primers together with 13 Jbeta primers. Method: immunoSEQ multiplex PCR; TCRdb's copy keeps in-frame clones and lacks some. The sample records over 150,000 clones, approximately 82% being singletons. Sequenced input: PBMCs. The receptors come from a male donor in good health and CMV-seropositive.

This clone is medium-sized in the sample. The chain is built from TRBV28 and TRBJ1-1; 9 bases are a match to TRBD1. The V gene end was trimmed by 5 bases and the J gene end by 7 bases; junction bases not matched to a gene: 11. From germline, CDR1 is MDHEN and CDR2 SYDVKM. The CDR3 consists of 15 residues. In DNA form, the CDR3 reads TGTGCCAGCAGTCTAGACAGGGGGGTAGGTAGTGAAGCTTTCTTT. This encodes CASSLDRGVGSEAFF.

This clone has just one count. The gene calls are TRBV6-5 and TRBJ2-1; 8 bases are shared with TRBD1. Germline V lookup: CDR1 MNHEY, CDR2 SVGAGI. V shed 6 bases and J 3 bases; nucleotides not matched to a gene: 7. This CDR3 has 15 amino acids. The CDR3 DNA sequence: TGTGCCAGCAGGGGACAGGTACAAGGCTACAATGAGCAGTTCTTC. Its translation is CASRGQVQGYNEQFF.

This clone was seen just once. V is TRBV30 and J is TRBJ1-5; no reliable D call. V was trimmed by 0 bases and J by 4 bases, leaving 7 bases between them. Germline lookup yields CDR1 GTSNPN and CDR2 SVGIG (reference sequence). This CDR3 spans 13 amino acids. The DNA for the CDR3 is TGTGCCTGGAGTGTAGCGGAGAATCAGCCCCAGCATTTT. Protein product: CAWSVAENQPQHF.

In DNA form, the CDR3 reads TGTGCCAGCAGCTTAGCGGTCGGGTTGGCCTACGAGCAGTACTTC. Protein: CASSLAVGLAYEQYF. J is TRBJ2-7 and V is TRBV7-2; D not resolved. V was cut by 0 bases and J by 2 bases, with 11 bases left in between. CDR1 and CDR2 from the germline V gene are SGHTA and FQGNSA. This CDR3 is 15 amino acids long.

A word on this clone: This same CDR3 is encoded by further DNA sequences in the sample. The rearrangement joins TRBV5-1 to TRBJ2-1; 10 nucleotides align to TRBD2. V trimming: 0 bases; J trimming: 8 bases; junction bases outside the gene matches: 8. In germline, CDR1 is SGHRS, CDR2 YFSETQ. The CDR3 runs to 16 residues. CDR3 in amino acids: CASSLAGLLAGHEQFF. The CDR3 nucleotides are TGCGCCAGCAGCTTGGCGGGGTTACTAGCGGGGCATGAGCAGTTCTTC.

V gene TRBV14 combines with J gene TRBJ2-3, with TRBD2 identical over 7 bases. Trimming removed 5 bases from V and 4 bases from J; junction bases left unmatched: 9. This CDR3 is built from 15 residues. Germline CDR1 is SGHDN and CDR2 is FVKESK. The CDR3, as DNA: TGTGCCAGCAGCTTTCGGCGGGGGTCCCCAGATACGCAGTATTTT. The encoded protein is CASSFRRGSPDTQYF.

This rearrangement joins TRBV6-5 to TRBJ1-1; D gene ambiguous. The CDR3 spans 13 residues. V was pared by 2 bases and J by 3 bases, with 7 bases between. From germline, CDR1 is MNHEY and CDR2 SVGAGI. Here the CDR3 DNA reads TGTGCCAGCAGTTACAAGAGGCACACTGAAGCTTTCTTT. It encodes CASSYKRHTEAFF.

The chain is built from TRBV19 and TRBJ2-3; 8 nucleotides align to TRBD2. V gave up 0 bases and J gave up 7 bases; unmatched junction bases: 6. This CDR3 is built from 15 residues. The germline CDR1 and CDR2 sequences are LNHDA and SQIVND (reference sequence). The CDR3 loop reads CASSIDSSGRYTQYF. CDR3 bases: TGTGCCAGTAGTATAGATTCCAGCGGGAGATATACGCAGTATTTT.

V and J are TRBV6-6 and TRBJ2-3, with a weak D call TRBD2 (6 bases). Trimming left V 8 bases short and J 8 bases short, with 17 bases between. CDR1 MNHNY and CDR2 SVGAGI come from the germline V gene (reference sequence). There are 13 residues in the CDR3. The CDR3 bases are TGTGCCAGCGCGGGGCGGCAGAAGGGTACGCAGTATTTT. As protein: CASAGRQKGTQYF.